This T cell receptor (beta chain) appears in the sequencing data of a study of early T cells in non-severe SARS-CoV-2 infection. Across the whole study: Chains stayed unpaired after sequencing of bulk RNA from unsorted whole blood.

Unique molecular identifiers (one per individual cDNA molecule) were attached. TCRdb passed the 5' RACE reads through MiXCR, listing each CDR3 protein once. The sample carries about 35,000 distinct CDR3 sequences, 7.9% recorded once. This clonotype has just a few counts. The target antigen is unknown. Regarding the study as a whole: Reliance on VDJdb matching favored anti-spike CD8 responses; private and CD4 specificities were missed.

CDR3 size: 15 residues. Trimming took off 6 bases at V and 3 bases at J, with 16 bases between the two ends. Per the germline V gene, CDR1 is MNHEY and CDR2 is SMNVEV (reference sequence). The clonotype originates from an adult who was a healthcare worker with PCR-confirmed SARS-CoV-2 infection or an uninfected control (not recorded which). Sample: whole blood, taken at baseline. The rearrangement joins TRBV27 to TRBJ2-3; D unresolved. CDR3 sequence (DNA): TGTGCCAGCAGCGACCAATTGACTGGAACAGATACGCAGTATTTT. Residues: CASSDQLTGTDTQYF.